A single sample gave rise to the 5 T cell receptor beta chains below, sequenced in a study of cytomegalovirus exposure and HLA in healthy donors. The PCR contained 60 Vbeta and 13 Jbeta primers. The table came from immunoSEQ multiplex PCR; TCRdb's copy has only in-frame clones and leaves some out. The sample holds 95,000 to 100,000 clones; about 80% are singletons and the top ten take roughly 3.8%. Material for sequencing was PBMCs. The receptors shown here come from a female donor in good health and CMV-seropositive.

The chain is built from TRBV5-1 and TRBJ1-2; D possibly corresponds to TRBD1 (5 bases). Trimming shortened V by 4 bases and J by 1 base, and 11 bases separated the two germline ends. CDR1 and CDR2 from the germline V gene are SGHRS and YFSETQ. The length of the CDR3 is 14 residues. The CDR3 sequence is CASSEQGGNYGYTF. The CDR3 DNA reads TGCGCCAGCAGCGAGCAGGGTGGTAACTATGGCTACACCTTC.

On this clone itself: Germline and junction disagree at one end, which may indicate a read error. The chain has TRBV7-9 and TRBJ2-6; D is perhaps TRBD1 (6 bases). The CDR3 consists of 18 residues. Germline lookup yields CDR1 SEHNR and CDR2 FQNEAQ (reference sequence). Here the CDR3 reads CASSSYRDTSGGANALTF. DNA of the CDR3: TGTGCCAGCAGCTCATACAGGGATACCTCTGGTGGGGCCAACGCCCTGACTTTC.

The chain links TRBV28 to TRBJ2-5; D gene unclear. Trimming shortened V by 1 base and J by 2 bases, and 8 bases separated the two germline ends. The V gene's germline CDR1 is MDHEN and CDR2 SYDVKM. The CDR3 sequence is 14 residues long. Here the CDR3 reads CASSLLPGQETQYF. CDR3 sequence (DNA): TGTGCCAGCAGTTTATTACCCGGGCAAGAGACCCAGTACTTC.

The J gene is TRBJ1-6, the V gene TRBV5-1, with D tentatively TRBD1 (5 bases). V was clipped by 0 bases and J by 6 bases, with 10 bases between them. The CDR3 length is 15 residues. Germline-derived CDR1 and CDR2 are SGHRS and YFSETQ. The DNA for the CDR3 is TGCGCCAGCAGCTTGGGGGCAGGGATTAATTCACCCCTCCACTTT. Translating it yields CASSLGAGINSPLHF.

This chain uses TRBV6-1 with TRBJ1-2; possibly TRBD1 for D (5 bases). The V and J ends lost 3 bases and 0 bases respectively, with 5 bases between them. Germline assignment: CDR1 MNHNS and CDR2 SASEGT. The CDR3 extends over 13 amino acids. The chain's CDR3 is CASSDRANYGYTF. In DNA form, the CDR3 reads TGTGCCAGCAGTGACAGGGCTAACTATGGCTACACCTTC.